Here is one T cell receptor beta chain with its context. What it binds is unknown. This record belongs to a study of CD8 T cells in ankylosing spondylitis. Study-wide results and caveats: Clones tied to disease were said to be significantly enriched in matched ankylosing spondylitis synovial fluid. Existing reports had already noted some motif variants in reactive arthritis synovial fluid and blood. What appeared characteristic of ankylosing spondylitis blood was a TCR beta motif of seven to nine highly homologous variants. Disease-linked clones had a CD8+ phenotype and relatively low frequency in peripheral blood.

The CDR3 extends over 16 amino acids. The J segment lost 2 bases and the V segment lost 4 bases, leaving 8 bases of the junction unmatched. Germline-derived CDR1 and CDR2 are MGHRA and YSYEKL. TCRdb processed the 5' RACE reads anew with MiXCR; each CDR3 protein has one entry. The repertoire holds some 400,000 distinct CDR3 sequences, with around 24% as singletons. The sequencing sample was made of blood, either unsorted or a sorted T cell fraction (not recorded which). The origin of this receptor is a male donor with ankylosing spondylitis. The rearrangement uses TRBV4-1 and TRBJ2-3; 8 nucleotides match TRBD1. The CDR3 sequence: CASSPRTGRNTDTQYF. Written as DNA, the CDR3 is TGCGCCAGCAGCCCCCGGACAGGGCGAAACACAGATACGCAGTATTTT.